This T cell receptor beta chain was retrieved from a study of T cells after yellow fever vaccination. TCRdb called the 5' RACE reads again in MiXCR, with one record for every CDR3 protein. This sample has 250,000 to 300,000 distinct CDR3 sequences; about an eighth occur once, and the top ten carry roughly 0.5%. CDR3 size: 13 residues. V was cut by 7 bases and J by 3 bases, with 12 bases left in between. The germline V gene encodes CDR1 MNHEY and CDR2 SMNVEV (reference sequence). The starting material was CD4+ T cells sorted from PBMCs, obtained 45 days after the yellow fever booster vaccination. This rearrangement joins TRBV27 to TRBJ1-2; D unresolved. This sequence was found in a man between 25 and 39 years old who received the YFV17D yellow fever vaccine. Here the CDR3 reads CASKFGEDYGYTF. The CDR3 bases are TGTGCCAGCAAATTCGGGGAGGACTATGGCTACACCTTC.